The present T cell receptor (beta chain) was sequenced within a study of metastatic and nonmetastatic thyroid tumors. V was shortened by 2 bases and J by 6 bases, with 12 bases between the two germline ends. Germline loops: CDR1 SGHVS, CDR2 FQNEAQ. This CDR3 has 14 amino acids. Patients underwent thyroid surgery, and none had received any treatment before it. TCRdb re-analyzed the PCR reads through MiXCR. The sample holds roughly 40,000 clones; roughly 24% are singletons and the top ten take around 15%. Sequencing was done on a sample of tumor tissue. This chain links TRBV7-8 with TRBJ2-3, with D tentatively TRBD2 (5 bases). The sequence was obtained from a female donor with papillary thyroid cancer or a benign thyroid nodule (not recorded which). Some clones in this sample may be carry-over from other donors' samples. CDR3 loop: CASSLLALRDTQYF. CDR3 coding DNA: TGTGCCAGCAGCTTATTAGCGTTACGGGATACGCAGTATTTT. Supplemented by reference TRBV7-8 and TRBJ2-3, the full variable domain reads GAGVSQSPRYKVAKRGQDVALRCDPISGHVSLFWYQQALGQGPEFLTYFQNEAQLDKSGLPSDRFFAERPEGSVSTLKIQRTQQEDSAVYLCASSLLALRDTQYFGPGTRLTVL.